This T cell receptor (beta chain) is drawn from a study of OX40 agonist ivuxolimab in advanced cancers. Study-wide background: Six ivuxolimab dose levels, 0.01 to 10 mg/kg, were given intravenously every 2 weeks. Cancers in dose escalation were hepatocellular, melanoma, renal cell and head and neck. Findings and caveats of the study: Expanded peripheral T cells had an undetermined antigen specificity.

CDR1 is MNHEY, CDR2 SMNVEV, per germline (reference sequence). Trimming left V 2 bases short and J 5 bases short, with 8 bases between. This CDR3 spans 13 amino acids. About this clone: Antigen unknown.

The repertoire was sequenced with immunoSEQ multiplex PCR; TCRdb's copy has only in-frame clones and lacks some. The table records tens of thousands of clones, about 86% of them present only once. This specimen consisted of CD4+ or CD8+ T cells sorted from blood, obtained in a trial of the OX40 agonist ivuxolimab. The chain combines TRBV27 with TRBJ2-3; D unclear. The sequence was collected from an adult with an advanced solid tumor such as melanoma, head and neck, liver or kidney cancer. In DNA, the CDR3 is TGTGCCAGCAGTTTACGTACGGGAGATACGCAGTATTTT. Translating it yields CASSLRTGDTQYF.